This T cell receptor (beta chain) came from a study of blood T cell repertoires in COVID-19. Study-level information: Whether acute or convalescent, the COVID-19 samples came from the United States, Italy and Spain. PBMCs, B-cell-depleted T cells, or T cells were the source of the cDNA or gDNA that made up the material.

Under the authors' procedure: Cell counts per sample came from amplifying reference gene primers. Repertoires were generated with immunoSEQ multiplex PCR, while TCRdb's copy carries only in-frame clones and drops some. The V and J calls and the clone size are those of that table, but D and trimming were determined from the DNA. This sample has 500,000 to 600,000 clones, with around 90% found just once. CDR3 length equals 15 residues. Per the germline V gene, CDR1 is SGHRS and CDR2 is YFSETQ. V lost 2 bases, J lost 0 bases, and 10 bases lay in between. Patients of the Seattle cohort, enrolled during active infection, were followed longitudinally. On this clone: Other DNA variants within this sample encode the same CDR3.

Source material: peripheral blood. This clonotype was obtained from a woman in her 50s with COVID-19, enrolled during active disease. This chain uses TRBV5-1 with TRBJ2-3; D gene ambiguous. The CDR3 nucleotides are TGCGCCAGCAGCTTAGACATTCCTAGCACAGATACGCAGTATTTT. This sequence encodes CASSLDIPSTDTQYF.